The 17 T cell receptor beta chains presented below share a single source sample, sequenced in a study of cytomegalovirus exposure and HLA in healthy donors. Both 60 Vbeta primers and 13 Jbeta primers went into the PCR. TCRdb's table, derived via immunoSEQ multiplex PCR, lists solely in-frame clones and lacks some. The table lists 96,000 or so clones, 60% to 75% of them singletons. The sequenced material came from PBMCs. These receptor sequences come from a female donor in good health and CMV-seropositive.

This clone was found once. V and J are TRBV5-6 and TRBJ2-2; D is perhaps TRBD2 (5 bases). V shed 1 base and J shed 1 base, with 5 bases lying between them. Germline V gives CDR1 SGHDT, CDR2 YYEEEE. The length of the CDR3 is 14 residues. The CDR3 protein is CASSLRGNTGELFF. In DNA form, the CDR3 reads TGTGCCAGCAGCTTGCGGGGGAACACCGGGGAGCTGTTTTTT.

The gene calls are TRBV2 and TRBJ2-7, with 11 bases fitting TRBD2. From germline, CDR1 is SNHLY and CDR2 FYNNEI. J was trimmed by 3 bases and V by 6 bases; bases with no gene match: 1. This CDR3 spans 13 amino acids. In DNA, the CDR3 is TGTGCCAGCAGGGGACTAGCGGTCTACGAGCAGTACTTC. This sequence encodes CASRGLAVYEQYF.

This chain uses TRBV4-1 with TRBJ2-1; D possibly corresponds to TRBD1 (6 bases). CDR3 length: 15 amino acids. In germline, CDR1 is MGHRA, CDR2 YSYEKL. Trimming shortened V by 3 bases and J by 8 bases, and 17 bases separated the two germline ends. The CDR3 coding sequence is TGCGCCAGCAGCCAGGGGGCAGTTTCGAACCATGAGCAGTTCTTC. Protein product: CASSQGAVSNHEQFF.

The chain links TRBV7-9 to TRBJ1-1, with 7 bases that match TRBD1. The CDR3 is made up of 13 amino acids. Per germline, CDR1 SEHNR and CDR2 FQNEAQ (reference sequence). V was clipped by 1 base and J by 7 bases; unmatched bases: 3. Here the CDR3 DNA reads TGTGCCAGCAGCTTAGTTGGGACAGATGAAGCTTTCTTT. Translation gives CASSLVGTDEAFF.

This rearrangement joins TRBV29-1 to TRBJ2-5; D unclear. Trimming shortened V by 2 bases and J by 3 bases, and 13 bases separated the two germline ends. The CDR3 runs to 14 residues. In germline, CDR1 is SQVTM, CDR2 ANQGSEA. Here the CDR3 reads CSVERQYIEETQYF. The CDR3 DNA reads as TGCAGCGTTGAACGCCAGTACATTGAAGAGACCCAGTACTTC.

V usage is TRBV4-1 and J usage is TRBJ1-1; 8 positions agree with TRBD1. The CDR3 consists of 16 residues. Per the germline V gene, CDR1 is MGHRA and CDR2 is YSYEKL. V dropped 0 bases and J dropped 4; count of bases not matched to a gene: 7. CDR3 nucleotides: TGCGCCAGCAGCCAAGATCGTGGACAGGGTGGCACTGAAGCTTTCTTT. Encoded protein: CASSQDRGQGGTEAFF.

A few counts support this clone. V gene TRBV30 combines with J gene TRBJ2-7; 7 bases are a match to TRBD1. The ends lost 1 base at V and 0 bases at J; junction bases unmatched: 6. The CDR3 sequence is 15 residues long. Germline V gene sequence: CDR1 GTSNPN, CDR2 SVGIG (reference sequence). The CDR3 loop is CAWSARGQYSYEQYF. Here the CDR3 DNA reads TGTGCCTGGAGTGCCCGGGGACAGTACTCCTACGAGCAGTACTTC.

This chain links TRBV6-1 with TRBJ1-1; perhaps TRBD1 as D (6 bases). Germline assignment: CDR1 MNHNS and CDR2 SASEGT. The V end was cut by 5 bases, the J end by 1 base, with 8 bases between. This CDR3 has 13 residues. The CDR3 DNA sequence: TGTGCCAGCAGTCTGGGACAGAACACTGAAGCTTTCTTT. This encodes CASSLGQNTEAFF.

Only one count was recorded for this clone. The chain couples TRBV7-9 to TRBJ2-3; 7 nucleotides agree with TRBD1. CDR3 length: 16 amino acids. Germline lookup yields CDR1 SEHNR and CDR2 FQNEAQ (reference sequence). Trimming at V came to 5 bases and at J to 2 bases, leaving 10 bases not matched to a gene. CDR3 region: CASSNPGGQDTDTQYF. CDR3 bases: TGTGCCAGCAGCAATCCAGGTGGACAGGACACAGATACGCAGTATTTT.

This clone was seen more than once but under ten times. J is TRBJ1-4 and V is TRBV4-1; unclear D gene. CDR1 and CDR2 from the germline V gene are MGHRA and YSYEKL. V lost 3 bases and J lost 6, with 5 bases in between. This CDR3 is built from 12 residues. CDR3: CASSHPYEKLFF. The CDR3 DNA follows: TGCGCCAGCAGCCATCCTTATGAAAAACTGTTTTTT.

V is TRBV7-2 and J is TRBJ2-5, with D perhaps matching TRBD2 (5 bases). Germline CDR1 and CDR2: SGHTA and FQGNSA. The CDR3 consists of 15 residues. The germline V and J ends were trimmed by 4 bases and 3 bases, with 15 bases remaining between them. The chain's CDR3 is CASSSLGVEEETQYF. The CDR3 DNA reads TGTGCCAGCAGCTCCCTCGGGGTGGAGGAAGAGACCCAGTACTTC.

The chain carries TRBV2 and TRBJ1-1; 7 nucleotides agree with TRBD1. The length of the CDR3 is 13 residues. Per germline, CDR1 SNHLY and CDR2 FYNNEI. V lost 10 bases and J lost 4; bases outside the gene matches: 9. The chain's CDR3 is CAKTGVGGTEAFF. CDR3 nucleotides: TGTGCCAAAACAGGGGTCGGAGGCACTGAAGCTTTCTTT.

The chain employs TRBV2 and TRBJ2-7, with 9 bases lining up with TRBD2. The germline gives CDR1 SNHLY, CDR2 FYNNEI. This CDR3 is built from 15 residues. The V gene end was trimmed by 6 bases and the J gene end by 1 base; junction bases not matched to a gene: 7. As DNA, the CDR3 is TGTGCCAGCAGGAATAGCGGGAGTAAGTCCTACGAGCAGTACTTC. Translated: CASRNSGSKSYEQYF. The full variable domain, its missing parts supplied by reference TRBV2 and TRBJ2-7, is EPEVTQTPSHQVTQMGQEVILRCVPISNHLYFYWYRQILGQKVEFLVSFYNNEISEKSEIFDDQFSVERPDGSNFTLKIRSTKLEDSAMYFCASRNSGSKSYEQYFGPGTRLTVT.

CDR3 region: CSVLGRHTSSGANVLTF. The CDR3 DNA follows: TGCAGCGTTTTAGGTCGACATACGAGCTCTGGGGCCAACGTCCTGACTTTC. The chain uses TRBV29-1 and TRBJ2-6; D is uncertain. Trimming removed 5 bases from V and 0 bases from J, with 17 bases in between. The V gene's germline CDR1 is SQVTM and CDR2 ANQGSEA. The CDR3 length is 17 residues.

This clone was picked up a small number of times. This chain joins TRBV5-6 and TRBJ2-5; TRBD2 is a possible D gene (5 bases). This CDR3 comprises 15 residues. V lost 0 bases and J 2 bases, leaving 11 bases between the germline ends. CDR1 and CDR2 from the germline V gene are SGHDT and YYEEEE. The CDR3, as DNA: TGTGCCAGCAGCTTGGCGACGGGCGGGCAAGAGACCCAGTACTTC. Its translation: CASSLATGGQETQYF.

This clone appeared a few times. This CDR3 is CASSWTGRDTIYF. CDR3 coding DNA: TGTGCCAGCAGCTGGACAGGGAGAGACACCATATATTTT. V usage is TRBV13 and J usage is TRBJ1-3; 8 bases agree with TRBD1. Germline-derived CDR1 and CDR2 are PRHDT and FYEKMQ (reference sequence). The CDR3 contains 13 residues. V shed 4 bases and J 8 bases; nucleotides not matched to a gene: 4.

The chain joins TRBV4-1 to TRBJ1-1; tentative D call: TRBD1 (5 bases). The V gene lost 3 bases and the J gene lost 0 bases, with 14 bases spanning the gap. Germline V gene data show CDR1 as MGHRA and CDR2 as YSYEKL. The CDR3 is made up of 16 amino acids. The CDR3 sequence is CASSHSGFPMNTEAFF. CDR3 coding DNA: TGCGCCAGCAGCCACTCAGGGTTCCCCATGAACACTGAAGCTTTCTTT.